This is a list of T cell receptor beta chains from one sample in a study of cytomegalovirus exposure and HLA in healthy donors. Sequencing was performed with immunoSEQ multiplex PCR; in TCRdb, only in-frame clones are kept and a portion is missing. The sample has about 32,000 clones. The specimen sequenced was PBMCs. The receptors shown here come from a female donor in good health and CMV-seronegative. Both conserved end residues are part of each CDR3. Each record gives: V gene, J gene, D gene, CDR3 DNA, CDR3 protein. A D gene is named only where the DNA matches it firmly.

V gene: TRBV5-1
J gene: TRBJ1-4
D gene: NA
CDR3 DNA: TGCGCCAGTAAACTTCGGGGGGGCGGAAATGAAAAACTGTTTTTT
CDR3 protein: CASKLRGGGNEKLFF

V gene: TRBV25-1
J gene: TRBJ2-2
D gene: NA
CDR3 DNA: TGTGCCAGCAGTGAATACAGGGACACCGGGGAGCTGTTTTTT
CDR3 protein: CASSEYRDTGELFF

V gene: TRBV6-7
J gene: TRBJ2-7
D gene: TRBD1
CDR3 DNA: TGTGCCAGCAGTAAAAAATTCACACCATCCGGGACAGCCCCCTACGAGCAGTACTTC
CDR3 protein: CASSKKFTPSGTAPYEQYF

V gene: TRBV5-4
J gene: TRBJ2-3
D gene: TRBD2
CDR3 DNA: TGTGCCAGCAGTCGGCCTAGCGGGGGAGATACGCAGTATTTT
CDR3 protein: CASSRPSGGDTQYF

V gene: TRBV19
J gene: TRBJ2-7
D gene: NA
CDR3 DNA: TGTGCCAGTAGTATAAAGTCCGACAGGTTCTTCTCCTACGAGCAGTACTTC
CDR3 protein: CASSIKSDRFFSYEQYF

V gene: TRBV4-2
J gene: TRBJ2-3
D gene: TRBD2
CDR3 DNA: TGTGCCAGCAGCCACGGGACTAGCGGTAGCACAGATACGCAGTATTTT
CDR3 protein: CASSHGTSGSTDTQYF

V gene: TRBV4-3
J gene: TRBJ2-7
D gene: NA
CDR3 DNA: TGCGCCAGCAGCCAAGATATGGGCACCTACGAGCAGTACTTC
CDR3 protein: CASSQDMGTYEQYF

V gene: TRBV20-1
J gene: TRBJ2-5
D gene: NA
CDR3 DNA: TGCAGTGGGGGCCAAGGAGAGACCCAGTACTTC
CDR3 protein: CSGGQGETQYF

V gene: TRBV6-6
J gene: TRBJ2-1
D gene: NA
CDR3 DNA: TGTGCCAGCAGCCACGGAGGTAGAGGGACCTACAATGAGCAGTTCTTC
CDR3 protein: CASSHGGRGTYNEQFF

V gene: TRBV7-2
J gene: TRBJ1-2
D gene: TRBD1
CDR3 DNA: TGTGCCAGCAGCTCGGGACAGGGGAACTATGGCTACACCTTC
CDR3 protein: CASSSGQGNYGYTF

V gene: TRBV4-3
J gene: TRBJ2-5
D gene: TRBD1
CDR3 DNA: TGCGCCAGCAGCCAAGGGGACAGGGTTGGCGAGACCCAGTACTTC
CDR3 protein: CASSQGDRVGETQYF

V gene: TRBV5-4
J gene: TRBJ2-5
D gene: TRBD2
CDR3 DNA: TGTGCCAGCAGCTTCATTGGGCGGGGGGGGACTCAAGAGACCCAGTACTTC
CDR3 protein: CASSFIGRGGTQETQYF

V gene: TRBV7-2
J gene: TRBJ1-2
D gene: NA
CDR3 DNA: TGTGCCAGCAGCTCAGGTGGGGCCGCGGCTAACTATGGCTACACCTTC
CDR3 protein: CASSSGGAAANYGYTF

V gene: TRBV11-3
J gene: TRBJ2-3
D gene: NA
CDR3 DNA: TGTGCCAGCAGCTCAGTCCGACACGCGAAAGGCACAGATACGCAGTATTTT
CDR3 protein: CASSSVRHAKGTDTQYF

V gene: TRBV19
J gene: TRBJ1-1
D gene: NA
CDR3 DNA: TGTGCCAGTAGTATCGGCAGGGCCACTGAAGCTTTCTTT
CDR3 protein: CASSIGRATEAFF

V gene: TRBV9
J gene: TRBJ1-2
D gene: TRBD1
CDR3 DNA: TGCGCCGAGCGGACAGGGTGTAATTCTAACTATGGCTACACCTTC
CDR3 protein: CAERTGCNSNYGYTF

V gene: TRBV10-3
J gene: TRBJ1-2
D gene: NA
CDR3 DNA: TGTGCCATCAGTGAGTCTTTGGCCAGGGGTGGCTACACCTTC
CDR3 protein: CAISESLARGGYTF

V gene: TRBV14
J gene: TRBJ2-7
D gene: NA
CDR3 DNA: TGTGCCAGCAGCCAAACGGGATACGGCTACGAGCAGTACTTC
CDR3 protein: CASSQTGYGYEQYF

V gene: TRBV4-2
J gene: TRBJ1-2
D gene: TRBD1
CDR3 DNA: TGTGCCAGCAGCCAAGATCTCCGCACAGGGGAACACTATGGCTACACCTTC
CDR3 protein: CASSQDLRTGEHYGYTF

V gene: TRBV4-1
J gene: TRBJ2-5
D gene: TRBD1
CDR3 DNA: TGCGCCAGCAGCCAAGTCGGACAGGGTAGGGCTCAAGAGACCCAGTACTTC
CDR3 protein: CASSQVGQGRAQETQYF

V gene: TRBV29-1
J gene: TRBJ2-7
D gene: NA
CDR3 DNA: TGCAGCGTTGCCGTTTCCTACGAGCAGTACTTC
CDR3 protein: CSVAVSYEQYF

V gene: TRBV11-3
J gene: TRBJ1-6
D gene: TRBD1
CDR3 DNA: TGTGCCAGCAGCTCCTCTTTCAGGACAGGGTGGTTGCCCCTCCACTTT
CDR3 protein: CASSSSFRTGWLPLHF